This TCR beta chain is drawn from a study of blood T cell repertoires in COVID-19. TCRdb's copy holds only in-frame clones and misses some; the assay was immunoSEQ multiplex PCR. The data show about 160,000 clones, with roughly 87% seen just once and 7% to 7.5% held by the top ten. Those enrolled, adults aged roughly 18 to 89 years, came from under 25 US areas. The germline gives CDR1 LGHDT, CDR2 YNNKEL (reference sequence). V was clipped by 7 bases and J by 7 bases, with 17 bases between them. This CDR3 contains 14 residues. The source material was PBMCs or T cells enriched from blood (not recorded which). This receptor was identified in a woman in her forties or fifties who had recovered from COVID-19. V is TRBV3-1 (or the pseudogene TRBV3-2) and J is TRBJ2-1; a weak D match, TRBD2 (5 bases). Here the CDR3 DNA reads TGTGCCAGCAACGAAAACGGACTTAGGAATGAGCAGTTCTTC. This codes for CASNENGLRNEQFF.